Detailed here is one T cell receptor (beta chain). Its target is unknown. The entry originates in a study of cytomegalovirus exposure and HLA in healthy donors. Generated by immunoSEQ multiplex PCR, the TCRdb table keeps only in-frame clones and is missing some. The table includes about 120,000 clones, 86% detected once. This CDR3 region has 17 residues. Germline CDR1 and CDR2: SGHVS and FNYEAQ. J gave up 5 bases and V 4 bases, and 8 bases lay outside the gene matches. The donors were part of the approximately 130-subject validation cohort, which stood apart from the roughly 670-subject first cohort. Findings and caveats of the study: A later analysis found first-cohort TCR clusters tended to co-occur in the 110 or so validation repertoires.

The receptor's source is a young man in good health and CMV-seronegative. The rearrangement joins TRBV7-6 to TRBJ2-3; TRBD2 agrees at 14 bases. Sequencing was carried out using PBMCs. This chain's CDR3 is CASSSRETSGRGDTQYF. CDR3 coding DNA: TGTGCCAGCAGCTCTAGGGAGACTAGCGGGAGGGGAGATACGCAGTATTTT.